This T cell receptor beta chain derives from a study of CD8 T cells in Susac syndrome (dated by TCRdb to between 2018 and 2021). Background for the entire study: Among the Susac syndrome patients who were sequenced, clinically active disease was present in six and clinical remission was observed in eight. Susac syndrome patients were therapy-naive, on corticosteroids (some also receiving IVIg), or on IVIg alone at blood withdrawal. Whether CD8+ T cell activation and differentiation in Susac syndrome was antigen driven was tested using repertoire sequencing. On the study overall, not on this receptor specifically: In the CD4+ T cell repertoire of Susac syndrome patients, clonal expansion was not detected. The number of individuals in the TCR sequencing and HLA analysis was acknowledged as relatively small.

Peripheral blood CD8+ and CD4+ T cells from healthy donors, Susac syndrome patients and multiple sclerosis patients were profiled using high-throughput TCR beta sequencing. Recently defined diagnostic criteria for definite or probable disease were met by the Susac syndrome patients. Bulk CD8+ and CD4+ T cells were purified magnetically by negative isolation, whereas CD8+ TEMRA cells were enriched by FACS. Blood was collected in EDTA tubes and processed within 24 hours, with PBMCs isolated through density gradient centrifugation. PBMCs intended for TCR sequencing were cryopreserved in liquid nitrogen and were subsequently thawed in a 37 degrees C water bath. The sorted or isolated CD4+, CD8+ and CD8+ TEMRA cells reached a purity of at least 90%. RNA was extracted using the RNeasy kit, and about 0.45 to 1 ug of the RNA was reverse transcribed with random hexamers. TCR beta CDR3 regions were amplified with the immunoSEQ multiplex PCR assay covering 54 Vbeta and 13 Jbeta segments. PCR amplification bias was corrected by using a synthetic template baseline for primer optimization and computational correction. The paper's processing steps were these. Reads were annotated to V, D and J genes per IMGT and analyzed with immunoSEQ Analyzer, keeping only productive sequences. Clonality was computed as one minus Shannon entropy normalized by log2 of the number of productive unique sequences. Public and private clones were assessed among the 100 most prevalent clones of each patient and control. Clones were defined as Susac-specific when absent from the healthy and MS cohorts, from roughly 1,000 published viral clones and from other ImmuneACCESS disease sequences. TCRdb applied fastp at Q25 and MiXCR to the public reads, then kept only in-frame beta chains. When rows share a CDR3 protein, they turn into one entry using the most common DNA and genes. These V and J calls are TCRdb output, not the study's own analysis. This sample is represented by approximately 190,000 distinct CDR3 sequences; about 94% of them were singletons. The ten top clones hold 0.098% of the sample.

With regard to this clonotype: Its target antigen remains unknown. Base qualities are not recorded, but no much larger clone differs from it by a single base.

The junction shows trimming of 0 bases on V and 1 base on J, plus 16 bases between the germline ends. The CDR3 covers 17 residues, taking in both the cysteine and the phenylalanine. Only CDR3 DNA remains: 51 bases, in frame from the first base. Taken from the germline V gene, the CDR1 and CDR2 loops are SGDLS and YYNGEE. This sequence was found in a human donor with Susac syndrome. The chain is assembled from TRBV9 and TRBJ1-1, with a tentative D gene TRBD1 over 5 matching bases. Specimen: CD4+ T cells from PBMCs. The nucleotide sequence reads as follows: TGTGCCAGCAGCGTAGATTCAGCGGGGCGGGGGAACACTGAAGCTTTCTTT. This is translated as CASSVDSAGRGNTEAFF.